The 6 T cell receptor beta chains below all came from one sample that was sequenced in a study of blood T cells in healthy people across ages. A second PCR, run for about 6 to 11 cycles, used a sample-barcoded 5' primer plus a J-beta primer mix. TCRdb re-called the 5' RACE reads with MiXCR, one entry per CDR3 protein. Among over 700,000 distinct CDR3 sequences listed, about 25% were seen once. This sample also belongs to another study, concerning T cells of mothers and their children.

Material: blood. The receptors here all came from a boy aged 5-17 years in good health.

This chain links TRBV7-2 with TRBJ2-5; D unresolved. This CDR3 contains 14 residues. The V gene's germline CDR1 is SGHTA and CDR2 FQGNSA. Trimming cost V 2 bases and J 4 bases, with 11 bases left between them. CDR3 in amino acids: CTSSLLGGSETQYF. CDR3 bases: TGTACCAGCAGCTTACTCGGCGGTTCAGAGACCCAGTACTTC.

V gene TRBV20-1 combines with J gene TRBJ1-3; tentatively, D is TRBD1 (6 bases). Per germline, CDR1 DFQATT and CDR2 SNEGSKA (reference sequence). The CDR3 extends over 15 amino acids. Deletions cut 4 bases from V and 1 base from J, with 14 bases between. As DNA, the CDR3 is TGCAGTGCTATTCAAAGCAGGGGATCTGGAAACACCATATATTTT. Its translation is CSAIQSRGSGNTIYF.

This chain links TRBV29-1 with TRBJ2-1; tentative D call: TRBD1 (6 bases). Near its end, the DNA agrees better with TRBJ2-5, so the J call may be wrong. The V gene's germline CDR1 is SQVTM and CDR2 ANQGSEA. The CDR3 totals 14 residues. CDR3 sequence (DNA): TGCGGCATGCAATCCGGGACACTCGAGGAGACCCAGTACTTC. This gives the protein CGMQSGTLEETQYF.

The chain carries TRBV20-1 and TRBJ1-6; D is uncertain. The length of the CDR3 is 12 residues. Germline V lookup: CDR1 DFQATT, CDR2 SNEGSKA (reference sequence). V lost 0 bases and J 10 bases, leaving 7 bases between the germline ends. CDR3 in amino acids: CSAREEDSPLHF. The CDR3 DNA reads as TGCAGTGCTAGAGAAGAGGACTCACCCCTCCACTTT.

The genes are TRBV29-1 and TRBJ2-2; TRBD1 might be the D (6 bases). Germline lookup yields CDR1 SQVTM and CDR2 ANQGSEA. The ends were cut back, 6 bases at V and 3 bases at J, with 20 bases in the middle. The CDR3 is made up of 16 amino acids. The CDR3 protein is CSVKGLRGVDTGELFF. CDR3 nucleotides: TGCAGCGTCAAGGGCCTCAGGGGAGTGGACACCGGGGAGCTGTTTTTT.

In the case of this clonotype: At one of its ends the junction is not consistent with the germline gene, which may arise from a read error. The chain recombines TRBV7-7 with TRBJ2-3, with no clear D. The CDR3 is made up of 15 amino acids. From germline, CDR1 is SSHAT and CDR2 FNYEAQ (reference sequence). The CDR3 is CASSLDVFGTDTQYF. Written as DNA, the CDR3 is TGTGCTAGCAGCTTGGATGTATTCGGCACAGATACGCAGTATTTT.